This TCR beta chain was retrieved from a study of spatial heterogeneity in lung cancer. The wider study: In raw reads, more than 8.5 appearances on average were recorded for each unique TCR and UMI combination. The study, taken as a whole, reports: Blood contained ubiquitous expanded tumor TCRs more at resection than at follow-up.

Time point: sample taken at primary tumor resection. The sequenced material consisted of unsorted whole RNA from tumor, nontumor lung or frozen PBMC. In the case of this clonotype: Its antigen remains unidentified.

TCRdb called the 5' RACE reads again in MiXCR, with one record for every CDR3 protein. The data contain approximately 40,000 distinct CDR3 sequences, about 13% of them singletons. This material consisted of PBMCs, taken at surgery. The sequence came from a male donor with early-stage non-small cell lung cancer.

CDR3 sequence reads: CSARVNGKETQYF. The CDR3 DNA follows: TGCAGTGCTAGAGTAAACGGGAAAGAGACCCAGTACTTC. The chain employs TRBV20-1 and TRBJ2-5, with D tentatively TRBD2 (5 bases). The length of the CDR3 is 13 residues. Germline loops: CDR1 DFQATT, CDR2 SNEGSKA (reference sequence). V lost 1 base to trimming and J lost 3 bases, with 9 bases between them.